Each of the 6 T cell receptor beta chains below was sequenced from the same sample in a study of T cell repertoires in cytomegalovirus infection. One entry per CDR3 protein, called by TCRdb with MiXCR from the reads. This table has approximately 700,000 distinct CDR3 sequences, roughly a third appearing once. The sample comprised PBMCs. The source is a human donor in good health (CMV status not recorded). Some clones in this sample may be carry-over from other donors' samples.

The genes are TRBV19 and TRBJ2-1; maybe TRBD2 (5 bases). The V and J ends lost 3 bases and 4 bases respectively, with 10 bases between them. Germline V lookup: CDR1 LNHDA, CDR2 SQIVND (reference sequence). The CDR3 consists of 14 residues. The CDR3 sequence: CASSIGRAYNEQFF. The DNA for the CDR3 is TGTGCCAGTAGTATTGGGCGGGCTTACAATGAGCAGTTCTTC.

Many counts were recorded for this clonotype. The chain uses TRBV7-8 and TRBJ2-7, with unresolved D. Germline lookup yields CDR1 SGHVS and CDR2 FQNEAQ. The V end was cut by 0 bases, the J end by 3 bases, with 6 bases between. The CDR3 has 13 residues. The CDR3 coding sequence is TGTGCCAGCAGCTTAGCGCTGGGCTACGAGCAGTACTTC. Protein sequence: CASSLALGYEQYF.

Points on this clonotype: The junction does not match germline at one end; this may be a read error. The gene calls are TRBV7-7 and TRBJ2-1; D unclear. The CDR3 runs 12 residues. CDR1 is SSHAT and CDR2 is FNYEAQ in the germline V gene (reference sequence). The CDR3 loop is CASSFDGHEQFF. CDR3 sequence (DNA): TGTGCTAGCAGCTTCGACGGGCATGAGCAGTTCTTC.

This clonotype was seen more than once but under ten times. The chain links TRBV7-8 to TRBJ1-2; the D gene is possibly TRBD1 (5 bases). Looked up from germline, CDR1 is SGHVS and CDR2 is FQNEAQ. V shed 5 bases and J shed 1 base, with 14 bases lying between them. CDR3 length: 15 amino acids. The CDR3 sequence is CASSEPPDSNYGYTF. CDR3 bases: TGTGCCAGCAGCGAACCCCCCGACAGTAACTATGGCTACACCTTC.

Many counts were recorded for this clonotype. The V call is TRBV12-3 or TRBV12-4, the J call TRBJ1-2, with a tentative D call TRBD1 (6 bases). The CDR3 has 14 residues. Trimming took 3 bases from V and 5 from J, leaving 13 bases between them. DNA for the CDR3: TGTGCCAGCAGTTTCAGGGGAGAGGAGTATGGCTACACCTTC. Its protein is CASSFRGEEYGYTF.

This clonotype appeared once. V gene TRBV29-1 combines with J gene TRBJ2-1, with 7 bases matching TRBD1. The V and J ends lost 5 bases and 6 bases, in that order; junction bases with no gene match: 4. CDR1 SQVTM and CDR2 ANQGSEA come from the germline V gene. The CDR3 is 12 residues long. The CDR3 spells CSVTRDSNEQFF. The CDR3 DNA is TGCAGCGTTACCCGGGACAGCAATGAGCAGTTCTTC.